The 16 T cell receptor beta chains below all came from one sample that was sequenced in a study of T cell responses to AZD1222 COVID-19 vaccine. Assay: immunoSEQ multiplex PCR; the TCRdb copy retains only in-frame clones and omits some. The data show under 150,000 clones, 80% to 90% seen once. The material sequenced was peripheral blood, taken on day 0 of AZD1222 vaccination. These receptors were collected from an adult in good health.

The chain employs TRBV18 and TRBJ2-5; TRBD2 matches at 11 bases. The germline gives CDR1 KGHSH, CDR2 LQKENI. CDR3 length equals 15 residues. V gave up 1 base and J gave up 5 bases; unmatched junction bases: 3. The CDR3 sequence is CASSPLAGGPETQYF. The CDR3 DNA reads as TGTGCCAGCTCACCACTAGCGGGGGGGCCCGAGACCCAGTACTTC.

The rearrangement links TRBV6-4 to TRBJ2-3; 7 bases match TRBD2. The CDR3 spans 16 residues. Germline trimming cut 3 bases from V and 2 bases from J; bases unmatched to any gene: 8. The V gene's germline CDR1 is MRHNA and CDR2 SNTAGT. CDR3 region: CASSEDSGFYTDTQYF. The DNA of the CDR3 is TGTGCCAGCAGTGAGGATAGCGGGTTTTACACAGATACGCAGTATTTT.

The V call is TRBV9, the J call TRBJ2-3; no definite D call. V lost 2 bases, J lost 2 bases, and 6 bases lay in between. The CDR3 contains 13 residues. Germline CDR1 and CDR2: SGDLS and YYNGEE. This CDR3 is CASSVVVTDTQYF. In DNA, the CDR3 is TGTGCCAGCAGCGTGGTAGTCACAGATACGCAGTATTTT. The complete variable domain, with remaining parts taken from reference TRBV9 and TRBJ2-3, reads DSGVTQTPKHLITATGQRVTLRCSPRSGDLSVYWYQQSLDQGLQFLIQYYNGEERAKGNILERFSAQQFPDLHSELNLSSLELGDSALYFCASSVVVTDTQYFGPGTRLTVL.

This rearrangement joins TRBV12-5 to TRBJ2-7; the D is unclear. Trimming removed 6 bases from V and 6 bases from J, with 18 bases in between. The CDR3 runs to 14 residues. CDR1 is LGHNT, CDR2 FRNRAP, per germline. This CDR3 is CASGPQAALGEQYF. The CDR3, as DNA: TGTGCTAGTGGCCCCCAGGCTGCGCTCGGCGAGCAGTACTTC.

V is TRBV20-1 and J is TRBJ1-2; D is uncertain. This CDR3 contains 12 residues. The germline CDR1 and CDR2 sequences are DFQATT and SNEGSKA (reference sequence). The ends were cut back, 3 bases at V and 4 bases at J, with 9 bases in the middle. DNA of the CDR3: TGCAGTGCTAGTAAGGGTCCCTATGGCTACACCTTC. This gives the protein CSASKGPYGYTF.

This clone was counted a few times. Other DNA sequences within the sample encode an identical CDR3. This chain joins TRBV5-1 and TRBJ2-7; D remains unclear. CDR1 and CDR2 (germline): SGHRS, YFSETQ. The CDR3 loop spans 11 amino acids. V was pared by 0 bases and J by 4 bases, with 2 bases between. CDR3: CASSLGYEQYF. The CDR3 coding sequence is TGCGCCAGCAGCTTGGGGTACGAGCAGTACTTC.

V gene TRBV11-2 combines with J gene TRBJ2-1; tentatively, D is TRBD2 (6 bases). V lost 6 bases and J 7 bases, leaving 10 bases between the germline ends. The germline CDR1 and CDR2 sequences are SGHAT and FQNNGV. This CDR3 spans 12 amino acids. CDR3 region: CASRGRGNEQFF. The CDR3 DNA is TGTGCCAGCAGGGGACGGGGGAATGAGCAGTTCTTC.

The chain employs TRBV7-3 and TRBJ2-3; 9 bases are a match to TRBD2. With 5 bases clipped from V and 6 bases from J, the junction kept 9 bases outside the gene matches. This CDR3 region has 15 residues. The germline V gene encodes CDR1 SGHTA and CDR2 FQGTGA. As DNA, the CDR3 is TGTGCCAGCAGCCCGGCGGGGGGGCTGTACGATACGCAGTATTTT. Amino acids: CASSPAGGLYDTQYF. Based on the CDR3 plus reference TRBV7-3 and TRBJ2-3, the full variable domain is GAGVSQTPSNKVTEKGKYVELRCDPISGHTALYWYRQSLGQGPEFLIYFQGTGAADDSGLPNDRFFAVRPEGSVSTLKIQRTERGDSAVYLCASSPAGGLYDTQYFGPGTRLTVL.

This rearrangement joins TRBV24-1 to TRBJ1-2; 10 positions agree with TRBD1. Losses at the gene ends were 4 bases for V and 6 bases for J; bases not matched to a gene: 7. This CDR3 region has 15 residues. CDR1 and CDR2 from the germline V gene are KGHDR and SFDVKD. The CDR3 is CATSDGGTGVNGYTF. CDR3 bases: TGTGCCACCAGTGACGGCGGGACAGGGGTGAATGGCTACACCTTC.

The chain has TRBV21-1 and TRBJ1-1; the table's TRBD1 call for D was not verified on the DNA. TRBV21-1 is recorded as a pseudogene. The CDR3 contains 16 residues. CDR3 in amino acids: CASSDGTGPGSTEAFF. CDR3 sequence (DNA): TGTGCCAGCAGCGACGGGACAGGCCCCGGGAGCACTGAAGCTTTCTTT.

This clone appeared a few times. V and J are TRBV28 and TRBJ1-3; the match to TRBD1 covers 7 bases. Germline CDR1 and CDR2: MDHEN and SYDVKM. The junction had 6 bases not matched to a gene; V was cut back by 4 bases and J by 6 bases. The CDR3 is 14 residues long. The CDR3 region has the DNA TGTGCCAGCAGTTCCCAACAGGGGAAAAACACCATATATTTT. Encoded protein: CASSSQQGKNTIYF.

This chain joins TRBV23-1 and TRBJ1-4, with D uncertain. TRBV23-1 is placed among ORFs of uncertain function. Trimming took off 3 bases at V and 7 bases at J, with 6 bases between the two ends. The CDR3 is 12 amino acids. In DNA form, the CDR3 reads TGCGCCAGCAGTCAGGAATTTGAAAAACTGTTTTTT. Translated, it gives CASSQEFEKLFF.

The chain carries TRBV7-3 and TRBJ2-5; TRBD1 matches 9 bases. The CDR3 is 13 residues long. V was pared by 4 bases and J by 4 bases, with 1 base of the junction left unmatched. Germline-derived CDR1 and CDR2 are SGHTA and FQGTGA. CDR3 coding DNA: TGTGCCAGCAGCTCGGACAGGGGAGAGACCCAGTACTTC. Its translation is CASSSDRGETQYF.

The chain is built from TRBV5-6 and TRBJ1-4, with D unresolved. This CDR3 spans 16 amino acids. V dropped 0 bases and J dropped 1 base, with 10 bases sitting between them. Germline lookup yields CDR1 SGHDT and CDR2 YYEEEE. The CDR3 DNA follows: TGTGCCAGCAGCTTGGCCCCTGGAGGAACTAATGAAAAACTGTTTTTT. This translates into CASSLAPGGTNEKLFF.

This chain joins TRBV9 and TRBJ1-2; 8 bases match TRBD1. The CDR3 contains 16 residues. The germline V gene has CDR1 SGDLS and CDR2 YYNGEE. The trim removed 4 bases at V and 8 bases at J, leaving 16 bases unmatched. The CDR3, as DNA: TGTGCCAGCAGCCCCCGTGAGACAGGGGTAGTAGGAGGCTACACCTTC. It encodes CASSPRETGVVGGYTF.

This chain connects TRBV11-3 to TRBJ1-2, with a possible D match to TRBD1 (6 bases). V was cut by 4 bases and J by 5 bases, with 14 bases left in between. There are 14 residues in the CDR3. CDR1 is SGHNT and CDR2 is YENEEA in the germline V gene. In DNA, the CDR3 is TGTGCCAGCAGCTCGACAGGAGCGGTATATGGCTACACCTTC. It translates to CASSSTGAVYGYTF.